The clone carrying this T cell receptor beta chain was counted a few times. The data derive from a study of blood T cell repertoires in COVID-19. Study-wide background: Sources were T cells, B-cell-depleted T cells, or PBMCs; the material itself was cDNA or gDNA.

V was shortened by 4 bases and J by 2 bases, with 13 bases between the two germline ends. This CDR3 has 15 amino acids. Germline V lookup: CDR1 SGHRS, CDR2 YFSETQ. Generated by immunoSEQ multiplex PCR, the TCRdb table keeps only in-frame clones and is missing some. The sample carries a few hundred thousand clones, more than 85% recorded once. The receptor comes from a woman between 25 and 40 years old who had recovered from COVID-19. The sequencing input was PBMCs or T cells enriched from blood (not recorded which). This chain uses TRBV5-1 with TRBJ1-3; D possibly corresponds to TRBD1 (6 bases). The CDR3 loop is CASSPRTGTGNTIYF. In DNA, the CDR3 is TGCGCCAGCAGCCCGAGAACAGGGACTGGAAACACCATATATTTT.